Shown below are 12 T cell receptor beta chains from a single sample sequenced in a study of persistence of HIV-infected CD4 T cells. The libraries were made with immunoSEQ version 4 in survey mode. Assay: immunoSEQ multiplex PCR; the TCRdb copy retains only in-frame clones and omits some. Among 35,000 to 45,000 clones listed, about 85% were seen once. The antigens these receptors bind are not known. Stimulation used approximately 9.5 ug/mL lysate from CMV-infected fibroblasts. CD40L-negative CD69-negative CD45RO-high memory CD4+ T cells were sorted as populations depleted of antigen-responding cells. Sequencing was performed on CD4+ T cells sorted from PBMCs after approximately 19-hour stimulation, taken from a patient who received antiretroviral therapy. Receptor source: an adult man with HIV who was CMV-seropositive.

Written as DNA, the CDR3 is TGCGCCAGCAGCCAAGCGCCCTCCCAGGGGTTTGAGCAGTTCTTC. It specifies CASSQAPSQGFEQFF. V usage is TRBV4-1 and J usage is TRBJ2-1; D may be TRBD1 (6 bases). CDR1 MGHRA and CDR2 YSYEKL come from the germline V gene. Trimming removed 1 base at V and 9 bases at J, with 16 bases between. CDR3 length equals 15 residues.

This chain joins TRBV12-3 or TRBV12-4 and TRBJ2-5; the D is unclear. V dropped 2 bases and J dropped 1 base, with 5 bases sitting between them. The CDR3 is 13 residues long. CDR3 loop: CASSLSTQETQYF. The CDR3 DNA is TGTGCCAGCAGTTTAAGCACCCAAGAGACCCAGTACTTC.

This clone came up a few times. The chain joins TRBV6-6 to TRBJ1-1; TRBD1 might be the D (6 bases). V was pared by 7 bases and J by 0 bases, with 12 bases between. The length of the CDR3 is 14 residues. Germline lookup yields CDR1 MNHNY and CDR2 SVGAGI (reference sequence). The CDR3 region has the DNA TGTGCCAGCATTCCAGGACAGATGAACACTGAAGCTTTCTTT. It encodes CASIPGQMNTEAFF.

This clone was counted a few times. Germline is not matched at one junction end, which may reflect a read error. The sample has other DNA sequences that encode this CDR3 too. The V gene is TRBV5-4, the J gene TRBJ1-3, with D possibly TRBD1 on 5 matching bases. CDR1 is SGHNT, CDR2 YYREEE, per germline (reference sequence). The CDR3 is 13 amino acids. The CDR3 protein is CASSRDSGNTIYF. As DNA, the CDR3 is TGTGCCAGCAGCCGGGACTCTGGGAACACCATATATTTT.

The chain recombines TRBV25-1 with TRBJ1-3, with no clear D. Trimming stripped 1 base from V and 2 bases from J, with 9 bases between. CDR1 and CDR2 from the germline V gene are MGHDK and SYGVNS. This CDR3 comprises 15 residues. The DNA for the CDR3 is TGTGCCAGCAGTGAATCCGGCGGGGCTGGAAACACCATATATTTT. Translation gives CASSESGGAGNTIYF.

This clone was counted once. The gene calls are TRBV6-5 and TRBJ1-1, with 8 bases aligning to TRBD1. The CDR3 contains 15 residues. V was pared by 5 bases and J by 2 bases, with 7 bases of the junction left unmatched. Germline V lookup: CDR1 MNHEY, CDR2 SVGAGI. CDR3 residues: CASSRGGQANTEAFF. CDR3 coding DNA: TGTGCCAGCAGTCGGGGGGGACAGGCAAACACTGAAGCTTTCTTT.

This chain connects TRBV20-1 to TRBJ1-5, with D hard to call. Deletions cut 3 bases from V and 4 bases from J, with 7 bases between. This CDR3 has 12 residues. Germline V gene lookup returns CDR1 DFQATT and CDR2 SNEGSKA (reference sequence). The CDR3, as DNA: TGCAGTGCTAGTGATGGTAATCAGCCCCAGCATTTT. Its protein is CSASDGNQPQHF.

This chain connects TRBV7-8 to TRBJ2-7; D may be TRBD1 (5 bases). V dropped 1 base and J dropped 4 bases, with 11 bases sitting between them. The germline CDR1 and CDR2 sequences are SGHVS and FQNEAQ. CDR3 length: 14 amino acids. The DNA of the CDR3 is TGTGCCAGCAGCTTAGGGGCAGGGCAGTACGAGCAGTACTTC. Amino acids: CASSLGAGQYEQYF.

The chain recombines TRBV6-1 with TRBJ2-2; tentative D call: TRBD1 (5 bases). Looked up from germline, CDR1 is MNHNS and CDR2 is SASEGT. CDR3 size: 16 residues. Deletions cut 2 bases from V and 2 bases from J, with 12 bases between. CDR3 region: CASSEMGRPNTGELFF. CDR3 nucleotide sequence: TGTGCCAGCAGTGAAATGGGGCGACCCAACACCGGGGAGCTGTTTTTT.

This clone was observed a few times. The rearrangement joins TRBV29-1 to TRBJ2-3; a weak D match, TRBD2 (6 bases). Germline CDR1 and CDR2: SQVTM and ANQGSEA. This CDR3 is built from 15 residues. V was trimmed by 6 bases and J by 1 base, leaving 17 bases between them. The CDR3 here is CSVAIGRGGTDTQYF. For the CDR3, the DNA is TGCAGCGTCGCTATCGGGCGGGGAGGCACAGATACGCAGTATTTT.

The count of this clone is one. The chain joins TRBV2 to TRBJ2-7; weak D call: TRBD2 (5 bases). CDR3 length: 14 residues. The V gene's germline CDR1 is SNHLY and CDR2 FYNNEI. The ends were cut back, 4 bases at V and 0 bases at J, with 10 bases in the middle. The CDR3 spells CASSVARASYEQYF. CDR3 bases: TGTGCCAGCAGTGTAGCGAGGGCCTCCTACGAGCAGTACTTC.

In DNA, the CDR3 is TGTGCCAGCAGCCACGACAGGGCTTCAGGAAACACCATATATTTT. As protein: CASSHDRASGNTIYF. The rearrangement uses TRBV14 and TRBJ1-3; TRBD1 matches 7 bases. Per germline, CDR1 SGHDN and CDR2 FVKESK. V dropped 3 bases and J dropped 4; count of bases not matched to a gene: 6. The CDR3 consists of 15 residues.